This T cell receptor beta chain emerged from a study of neurological immune-mediated disorders. Study-wide points: A possible signature was seen in one related-CDR3 cluster, into which phylogenetic grouping placed the repertoires of 18 of 34 multiple sclerosis patients. The highest TCR clonal expansion occurred in HTLV-1-associated myelopathy; multiple sclerosis fell below healthy controls.

In TCRdb, the 5' RACE reads were re-called with MiXCR into one record per CDR3 protein. The sample holds tens of thousands of distinct CDR3 sequences, less than 6% seen once. CDR3 length equals 14 residues. Germline-derived CDR1 and CDR2 are SGHTA and FQGNSA. The junction had 4 bases not matched to a gene; V was cut back by 2 bases and J by 6 bases. There are many counts of this clonotype. Its specificity is not known. The origin of this receptor is a woman under 30 with multiple sclerosis. The sample comprised CD4+ T cells from blood. V and J are TRBV7-2 and TRBJ2-4, with TRBD1 matching 7 bases. The DNA for the CDR3 is TGTGCCAGCAGCTTATCGGCAGGGGGAAACATTCAGTACTTC. Amino acids: CASSLSAGGNIQYF.